This T cell receptor (beta chain) was sequenced in a study of blood T cell repertoires in COVID-19. Original methodology: From reference gene primer amplification, estimates of nucleated cell counts were derived. Assay: immunoSEQ multiplex PCR; the TCRdb copy retains only in-frame clones and omits some. The DNA gave D and trimming, while V, J and clone size come from that table. The sample lists around 160,000 clones, roughly 80% occurring once. The sample taken for sequencing was peripheral blood. The clonotype was recovered from a human donor in a cohort sampled during active COVID-19.

The CDR3 region has the DNA TGTGCCACCTTGCAGGCGGGCCAAGGGGAGCAGTTCTTC. Translation: CATLQAGQGEQFF. The chain links TRBV10-3 to TRBJ2-1; possible D gene TRBD2, 5 bases. The CDR3 has 13 amino acids. Germline CDR1 ENHRY, CDR2 SYGVKD. V was shortened by 10 bases and J by 10 bases, with 20 bases between the two germline ends.